This T cell receptor (beta chain) was retrieved from a study of blood T cells in healthy people across ages. About this clonotype itself: No antigen is known for it. Compared with germline, one end of the junction differs, possibly owing to a read error.

The second PCR ran about 6 to 12 cycles with a sample-barcoded 5' primer and J-beta primers. One entry per CDR3 protein, called by TCRdb with MiXCR from the 5' RACE reads. Found here are roughly 800,000 distinct CDR3 sequences, 58% of them singletons; the top ten hold around 22%. The CDR3 is 17 residues long. Germline CDR1 and CDR2: SGHRS and YFSETQ. Study-wide results and caveats: The study found more naive CD4+ cells and higher diversity in long-lived than aged donors. CMV status of donors was not determined, possibly confounding expanded clonotype changes. PBMCs that were unsorted prevented a conclusive naive versus antigen-experienced comparison. As age increased, TCR beta diversity per million T cells fell in a roughly linear fashion.

V is TRBV5-1 and J is TRBJ2-7; 13 bases are shared with TRBD2. The specimen sequenced was blood. The sequence was obtained from a man under 40 in good health. The CDR3 here is CASSWGTSGEFPYEQYF. The DNA of the CDR3 is TGTGCCAGCAGCTGGGGGACTAGCGGGGAATTTCCCTACGAGCAGTACTTC.